This entry features one T cell receptor beta chain sequence. The sample belongs to a study of naive and memory T cell subsets. Cells stained for CD3, CD4, CD8, CD45RA and CD27 were sorted into four subsets. An equimolar mix of two oligonucleotides served as the beta constant-region primer for TRBC1 and TRBC2. Using its own MiXCR run on the UMI-ligation and nested PCR reads, TCRdb lists one record per CDR3 protein. This sample has 100,000 or so distinct CDR3 sequences, with roughly 7% found just once. The source of this sequence is a human donor in good health. The sample was central memory CD4+ T cells from blood.

CDR3 nucleotides: TGTGCCAGCAGCTTACGACAGAACTATAACTATGGCTACACCTTC. Translated, it gives CASSLRQNYNYGYTF. The genes are TRBV7-2 and TRBJ1-2; the D gene is possibly TRBD1 (5 bases). The CDR3 has 15 amino acids. Looked up from germline, CDR1 is SGHTA and CDR2 is FQGNSA. With 2 bases removed from V and 1 base from J, the gap between germline ends came to 11 bases.